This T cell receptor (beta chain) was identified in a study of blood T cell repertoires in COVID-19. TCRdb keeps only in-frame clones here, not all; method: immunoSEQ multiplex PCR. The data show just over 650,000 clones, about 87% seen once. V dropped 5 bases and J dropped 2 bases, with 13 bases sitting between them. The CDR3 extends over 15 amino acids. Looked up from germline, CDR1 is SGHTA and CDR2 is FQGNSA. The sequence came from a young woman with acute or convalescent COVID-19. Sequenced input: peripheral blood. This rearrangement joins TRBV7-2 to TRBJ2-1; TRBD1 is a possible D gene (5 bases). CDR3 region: CASSVNRQTYNEQFF. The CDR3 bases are TGTGCCAGCAGCGTTAACAGACAGACCTACAATGAGCAGTTCTTC.